The 31 T cell receptor beta chains presented below share a single source sample, sequenced in a study of blood T cell repertoires in COVID-19. TCRdb's copy holds only in-frame clones and misses some; the assay was immunoSEQ multiplex PCR. The sample contains about 61,000 clones, roughly 86% of which appear only once. The sample taken for sequencing was peripheral blood. The receptor source for this set is a woman aged 50 to 60 with active or convalescent COVID-19.

V gene TRBV28 combines with J gene TRBJ2-7; the match to TRBD2 covers 9 bases. Germline values: CDR1 MDHEN, CDR2 SYDVKM. V was clipped by 2 bases and J by 0 bases; unmatched bases: 2. The CDR3 loop spans 15 amino acids. The DNA of the CDR3 is TGTGCCAGCAGTTTAGTAGCGGGGGTCTCCTACGAGCAGTACTTC. It is translated as CASSLVAGVSYEQYF.

This chain links TRBV6-6 with TRBJ2-7; a possible D gene is TRBD2 (6 bases). V dropped 5 bases and J dropped 2 bases, with 19 bases sitting between them. CDR1 and CDR2 (germline): MNHNY, SVGAGI (reference sequence). This CDR3 has 16 amino acids. This chain's CDR3 is CASSQRGLSGAYEQYF. CDR3 DNA: TGTGCCAGCAGTCAACGGGGTCTTTCGGGGGCCTACGAGCAGTACTTC.

This rearrangement joins TRBV20-1 to TRBJ1-4; TRBD1 is a possible D gene (5 bases). The CDR3 totals 13 residues. The germline gives CDR1 DFQATT, CDR2 SNEGSKA (reference sequence). Trimming left V 3 bases short and J 8 bases short, with 13 bases between. CDR3: CSASGARVEKLFF. DNA of the CDR3: TGCAGTGCTAGTGGCGCCAGGGTCGAAAAACTGTTTTTT.

The chain has TRBV25-1 and TRBJ2-1; 10 bases line up with TRBD2. The CDR3 length is 15 residues. V lost 5 bases to trimming and J lost 7 bases; unmatched junction nucleotides: 8. From germline, CDR1 is MGHDK and CDR2 SYGVNS. The CDR3 nucleotides read TGTGCCAGCAGTCAAGCGGGAGGGGTACAGAATGAGCAGTTCTTC. Translating it yields CASSQAGGVQNEQFF.

This sequence joins TRBV10-2 and TRBJ2-5; no clear D gene. The V end was cut by 3 bases, the J end by 4 bases, with 3 bases between. The germline CDR1 and CDR2 sequences are WSHSY and SAAADI. The CDR3 spans 11 residues. The CDR3 nucleotides read TGCGCCAGCAGTGAACTAGAGACCCAGTACTTC. Translation gives CASSELETQYF.

With regard to this clone: A much more abundant neighbour one base away suggests this may be a read error. At the DNA level, this CDR3 is encoded by other sequences in the same sample as well. V gene TRBV19 combines with J gene TRBJ2-5, with TRBD2 matching 9 bases. J gave up 4 bases and V 8 bases, and 11 bases lay outside the gene matches. The CDR3 sequence is 15 residues long. Germline V gene lookup returns CDR1 LNHDA and CDR2 SQIVND (reference sequence). The CDR3 sequence is CASPGGGRGGETQYF. In DNA, the CDR3 is TGTGCCAGTCCCGGGGGCGGGAGGGGTGGAGAGACCCAGTACTTC.

This clone was detected a few times. The J gene is TRBJ1-5, the V gene TRBV19, with D uncertain. This CDR3 has 14 residues. The germline V gene encodes CDR1 LNHDA and CDR2 SQIVND (reference sequence). Trimming took off 9 bases at V and 7 bases at J, with 19 bases between the two ends. CDR3 nucleotide sequence: TGTGCCAGCCGACTCAGTGGGAGGCCCCAGCCCCAGCATTTT. Protein sequence: CASRLSGRPQPQHF.

This clone appeared once. The chain joins TRBV12-3 or TRBV12-4 to TRBJ1-1; maybe TRBD1 (5 bases). CDR3 length: 11 amino acids. V lost 7 bases to trimming and J lost 5 bases, with 8 bases between them. CDR3 protein: CASNSGTEAFF. The CDR3 coding sequence is TGTGCCAGCAACTCAGGGACTGAAGCTTTCTTT.

The CDR3 reads CSASASGSTDTQYF. The CDR3 bases are TGCAGTGCTAGTGCTAGCGGGAGCACAGATACGCAGTATTTT. The chain is built from TRBV20-1 and TRBJ2-3; 8 bases align to TRBD2. Trimming took 3 bases from V and 0 from J; bases not matched to a gene: 2. Germline V gene data show CDR1 as DFQATT and CDR2 as SNEGSKA (reference sequence). This CDR3 region has 14 residues.

The chain recombines TRBV5-4 with TRBJ1-2, with 7 bases matching TRBD1. Germline assignment: CDR1 SGHNT and CDR2 YYREEE (reference sequence). With 4 bases clipped from V and 2 bases from J, the junction kept 5 bases outside the gene matches. The CDR3 runs 14 residues. CDR3: CASSGDSGNYGYTF. The DNA for the CDR3 is TGTGCCAGCAGCGGGGACAGCGGGAACTATGGCTACACCTTC.

The chain recombines TRBV7-3 with TRBJ2-3, with 13 bases matching TRBD2. The J segment lost 2 bases and the V segment lost 4 bases, leaving 9 bases of the junction unmatched. Germline CDR1 SGHTA, CDR2 FQGTGA. The CDR3 is 18 residues long. The CDR3 DNA reads as TGTGCCAGCAGCTACGGGACTAGCGGGAACCCCTCCACAGATACGCAGTATTTT. Its translation is CASSYGTSGNPSTDTQYF. The whole variable domain, filled in from reference TRBV7-3 and TRBJ2-3, reads GAGVSQTPSNKVTEKGKYVELRCDPISGHTALYWYRQSLGQGPEFLIYFQGTGAADDSGLPNDRFFAVRPEGSVSTLKIQRTERGDSAVYLCASSYGTSGNPSTDTQYFGPGTRLTVL.

This chain connects TRBV5-4 to TRBJ2-2; the match to TRBD1 covers 9 bases. CDR1 is SGHNT, CDR2 YYREEE, per germline (reference sequence). Trimming cost V 4 bases and J 1 base; bases outside gene matches: 8. This CDR3 contains 17 residues. The CDR3 region is CASSRTGAHLNTGELFF. The CDR3 DNA reads TGTGCCAGCAGCCGGACAGGGGCCCATTTGAACACCGGGGAGCTGTTTTTT.

The chain carries TRBV7-8 and TRBJ2-3, with 8 positions matching TRBD1. With 2 bases clipped from V and 0 bases from J, the junction kept 7 bases outside the gene matches. Looked up from germline, CDR1 is SGHVS and CDR2 is FQNEAQ. CDR3 length: 17 amino acids. CDR3 loop: CASSLKVGQESTDTQYF. The CDR3 region has the DNA TGTGCCAGCAGCTTAAAGGTGGGACAGGAGAGCACAGATACGCAGTATTTT.

The gene calls are TRBV30 and TRBJ2-5, with 7 bases fitting TRBD2. This CDR3 region has 14 residues. Germline CDR1 and CDR2: GTSNPN and SVGIG (reference sequence). V lost 2 bases to trimming and J lost 5 bases; unmatched junction nucleotides: 8. For the CDR3, the DNA is TGTGCCTGGAGTCCCGCGGGAGTAGGGGAGACCCAGTACTTC. It specifies CAWSPAGVGETQYF.

This clone was observed once. The rearrangement uses TRBV7-9 and TRBJ2-7; tentatively, D is TRBD1 (6 bases). With 5 bases removed from V and 1 base from J, the gap between germline ends came to 24 bases. The CDR3 spans 18 residues. Germline CDR1 SEHNR, CDR2 FQNEAQ (reference sequence). CDR3 in amino acids: CASSPVEGWTVNSYEQYF. CDR3 sequence (DNA): TGTGCCAGCAGCCCAGTAGAGGGGTGGACAGTCAATTCCTACGAGCAGTACTTC.

The J gene is TRBJ2-1, the V gene TRBV9; D is undetermined. V was shortened by 2 bases and J by 7 bases, with 10 bases between the two germline ends. From germline, CDR1 is SGDLS and CDR2 YYNGEE. This CDR3 contains 13 residues. DNA of the CDR3: TGTGCCAGCAGCGTTTCCACTGGTAATGAGCAGTTCTTC. It specifies CASSVSTGNEQFF.

V usage is TRBV7-9 and J usage is TRBJ1-1; 7 bases line up with TRBD1. The CDR3 totals 14 residues. Germline-derived CDR1 and CDR2 are SEHNR and FQNEAQ (reference sequence). Germline trimming cut 4 bases from V and 4 bases from J; bases unmatched to any gene: 6. Here the CDR3 DNA reads TGTGCCAGCAGCTCGGACAGGAAGTCCACTGAAGCTTTCTTT. Translation: CASSSDRKSTEAFF.

The rearrangement uses TRBV6-1 and TRBJ2-1; TRBD2 agrees at 15 bases. V gave up 0 bases and J gave up 7 bases; unmatched junction bases: 10. Germline V gene data show CDR1 as MNHNS and CDR2 as SASEGT. This CDR3 is built from 19 residues. CDR3 residues: CASSEARWTSGRASNEQFF. Written as DNA, the CDR3 is TGTGCCAGCAGTGAAGCTCGTTGGACTAGCGGGAGGGCCTCAAATGAGCAGTTCTTC.

This chain connects TRBV2 to TRBJ2-7; possible D gene TRBD2, 5 bases. The V gene's germline CDR1 is SNHLY and CDR2 FYNNEI. The CDR3 is made up of 15 amino acids. Trimming cost V 3 bases and J 2 bases, with 14 bases left between them. The CDR3 coding sequence is TGTGCCAGCAGTGACCGGCCGGGGTCGGCCTACGAGCAGTACTTC. Translation: CASSDRPGSAYEQYF.

The chain couples TRBV2 to TRBJ2-1; 13 bases are shared with TRBD2. The CDR3 is 14 residues long. The V gene's germline CDR1 is SNHLY and CDR2 FYNNEI. The V gene end was trimmed by 8 bases and the J gene end by 6 bases; junction bases not matched to a gene: 4. The CDR3 loop is CASPGLAGSNEQFF. The CDR3 bases are TGTGCCAGCCCGGGACTAGCGGGATCCAATGAGCAGTTCTTC.

Remarks on this clone: One junction end disagrees with the germline gene, perhaps due to a read error. The chain carries TRBV7-7 and TRBJ2-5; D might be TRBD1 (7 bases). The CDR3 runs 16 residues. Per germline, CDR1 SSHAT and CDR2 FNYEAQ (reference sequence). The chain's CDR3 is CASSFGGLPGGETQYF. CDR3 nucleotides: TGTGCTAGCAGCTTCGGGGGACTCCCAGGGGGGGAGACCCAGTACTTC.

The chain carries TRBV29-1 and TRBJ2-7; a possible D gene is TRBD1 (6 bases). V was pared by 3 bases and J by 1 base, with 13 bases between. The CDR3 has 14 amino acids. CDR1 is SQVTM and CDR2 is ANQGSEA in the germline V gene. CDR3 region: CSVDLGTGSYEQYF. CDR3 bases: TGCAGCGTTGATTTGGGCACAGGGTCCTACGAGCAGTACTTC.

This clone was seen only once. The CDR3 DNA reads as TGCAGCGTTGAAATCCTTAGCGGGGGCCAAGAGACCCAGTACTTC. Translated: CSVEILSGGQETQYF. J is TRBJ2-5 and V is TRBV29-1; 9 bases match TRBD2. Looked up from germline, CDR1 is SQVTM and CDR2 is ANQGSEA. The CDR3 spans 15 residues. V lost 2 bases, J lost 1 base, and 5 bases stayed unmatched.

The V gene is TRBV12-5, the J gene TRBJ2-1; D is possibly TRBD1 (6 bases). Germline loops: CDR1 LGHNT, CDR2 FRNRAP. There are 22 residues in the CDR3. V lost 0 bases to trimming and J lost 0 bases, with 27 bases between them. DNA for the CDR3: TGTGCTAGTGGTTTGGTACTTATGGGACACCCCCTTTCCCCCAGCTCCTACAATGAGCAGTTCTTC. Translation: CASGLVLMGHPLSPSSYNEQFF.

The table lists this clone with a count of one. The chain combines TRBV2 with TRBJ2-7; TRBD2 matches 11 bases. The CDR3 is 15 residues long. Per germline, CDR1 SNHLY and CDR2 FYNNEI. V trimming: 7 bases; J trimming: 3 bases; junction bases outside the gene matches: 8. CDR3 sequence reads: CASTGRLAGIYEQYF. As DNA, the CDR3 is TGTGCCAGCACTGGCAGACTAGCGGGGATCTACGAGCAGTACTTC.

The rearrangement links TRBV7-8 to TRBJ1-2; possibly TRBD1 for D (6 bases). Germline CDR1 reads SGHVS; CDR2 reads FQNEAQ. The CDR3 totals 13 residues. Trimming cost V 9 bases and J 6 bases, with 17 bases left between them. CDR3 nucleotide sequence: TGTGCCAGTAACTCCTTACAGGGACATGGCTACACCTTC. Translation: CASNSLQGHGYTF.

V is TRBV7-9 and J is TRBJ2-5; D gene unclear. V lost 5 bases and J 5 bases, leaving 9 bases between the germline ends. In germline, CDR1 is SEHNR, CDR2 FQNEAQ (reference sequence). This CDR3 comprises 12 residues. CDR3 DNA: TGTGCCAGCAGCCCCCACGGGGAGACCCAGTACTTC. Its protein is CASSPHGETQYF.

The chain has TRBV7-6 and TRBJ2-5; tentative D call: TRBD1 (6 bases). Trimming shortened V by 3 bases and J by 2 bases, and 22 bases separated the two germline ends. The V gene's germline CDR1 is SGHVS and CDR2 FNYEAQ. The CDR3 covers 18 residues. The CDR3 here is CASSLGDRTVRRQETQYF. Here the CDR3 DNA reads TGTGCCAGCAGCTTGGGCGATAGGACAGTTCGCCGGCAAGAGACCCAGTACTTC.

This clone was seen more than once but under ten times. The V call is TRBV27, the J call TRBJ1-1, with no clear D. Deletions cut 0 bases from V and 1 base from J, with 6 bases between. This CDR3 has 14 residues. The germline gives CDR1 MNHEY, CDR2 SMNVEV (reference sequence). The CDR3 DNA is TGTGCCAGCAGTTTATCCCTTTGGAACACTGAAGCTTTCTTT. This gives the protein CASSLSLWNTEAFF.

This clone is termed medium-sized. The chain recombines TRBV11-1 with TRBJ2-1; 10 bases map to TRBD2. Germline values: CDR1 SGHAT, CDR2 FQDESV (reference sequence). The CDR3 has 15 amino acids. Unmatched junction bases numbered 4, after V lost 2 bases and J lost 6 bases. CDR3 in amino acids: CASSLLAGAFNEQFF. The CDR3 region has the DNA TGTGCCAGCAGCTTACTAGCGGGAGCCTTCAATGAGCAGTTCTTC.

The genes are TRBV4-1 and TRBJ1-2; perhaps TRBD1 as D (5 bases). There are 14 residues in the CDR3. Germline lookup yields CDR1 MGHRA and CDR2 YSYEKL. V gave up 4 bases and J gave up 5 bases, with 14 bases separating them. CDR3 in DNA: TGCGCCAGCAGCCCACGGGACTCCCAGTATGGCTACACCTTC. This codes for CASSPRDSQYGYTF.